The T cell receptor (beta chain) described here comes from a study of CD8 T cells in Susac syndrome. An amount of RNA that ranged from roughly 0.5 to 1 ug was reverse transcribed with random hexamers. Using its own MiXCR run on the immunoSEQ multiplex PCR reads, TCRdb lists one record per CDR3 protein. Among more than 250,000 distinct CDR3 sequences listed, roughly nine tenths were seen once. The CDR3 runs 12 residues. Germline V gene sequence: CDR1 DFQATT, CDR2 SNEGSKA (reference sequence). The V gene lost 5 bases and the J gene lost 3 bases, with 9 bases spanning the gap. V is TRBV20-1 and J is TRBJ2-3, with a possible D match to TRBD2 (5 bases). This receptor was taken from a human donor with multiple sclerosis. The sample was CD4+ T cells from PBMCs. The CDR3 sequence: CSARRSTDTQYF. In DNA form, the CDR3 reads TGCAGTGCTCGGAGGTCGACAGATACGCAGTATTTT.